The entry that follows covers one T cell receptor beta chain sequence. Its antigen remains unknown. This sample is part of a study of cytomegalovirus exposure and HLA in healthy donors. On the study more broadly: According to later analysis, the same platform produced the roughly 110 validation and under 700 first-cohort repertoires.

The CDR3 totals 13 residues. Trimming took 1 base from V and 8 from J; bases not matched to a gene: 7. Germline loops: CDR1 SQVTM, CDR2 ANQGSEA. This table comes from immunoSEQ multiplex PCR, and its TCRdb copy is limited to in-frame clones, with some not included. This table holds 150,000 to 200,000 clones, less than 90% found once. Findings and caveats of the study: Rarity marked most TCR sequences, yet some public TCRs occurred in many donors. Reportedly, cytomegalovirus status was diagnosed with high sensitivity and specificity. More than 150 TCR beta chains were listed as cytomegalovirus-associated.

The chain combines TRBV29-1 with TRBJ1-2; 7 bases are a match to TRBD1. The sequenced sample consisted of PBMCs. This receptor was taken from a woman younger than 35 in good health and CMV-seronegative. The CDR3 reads CSVEGQGERGYTF. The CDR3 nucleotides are TGCAGCGTTGAAGGACAGGGAGAGAGGGGCTACACCTTC.